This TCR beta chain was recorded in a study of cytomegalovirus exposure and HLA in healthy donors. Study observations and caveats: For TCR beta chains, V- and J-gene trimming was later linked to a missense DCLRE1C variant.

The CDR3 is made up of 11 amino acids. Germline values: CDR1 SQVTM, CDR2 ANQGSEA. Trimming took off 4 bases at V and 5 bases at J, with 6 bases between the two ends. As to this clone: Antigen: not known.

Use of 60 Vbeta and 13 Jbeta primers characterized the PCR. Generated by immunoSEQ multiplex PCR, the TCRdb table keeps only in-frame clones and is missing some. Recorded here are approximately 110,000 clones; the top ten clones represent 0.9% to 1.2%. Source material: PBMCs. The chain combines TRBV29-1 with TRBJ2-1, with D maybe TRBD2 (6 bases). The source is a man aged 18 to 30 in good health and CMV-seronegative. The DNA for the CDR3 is TGCAGCGTTGGGACTAACAATGAGCAGTTCTTC. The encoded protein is CSVGTNNEQFF.